The 7 T cell receptor beta chains below come from one sample, sequenced in a study of shared clonotypes between healthy human individuals. Assay used: immunoSEQ multiplex PCR; TCRdb lists only in-frame clones, some missing. Altogether some 1.4 million clones are present, roughly 96% being singletons, with the ten largest covering more than 0.9%. The sample comprised naive CD4+ T cells sorted from blood. Subset indicated: CD45RA+ positively selected. These receptors were taken from a man aged 25-45 years in good health.

The J gene is TRBJ2-7, the V gene TRBV4-2; 8 bases are a match to TRBD2. This CDR3 spans 16 amino acids. V shed 4 bases and J 3 bases; nucleotides not matched to a gene: 11. Germline V lookup: CDR1 LGHNA, CDR2 YNFKEQ. CDR3 sequence reads: CASSRARGGSNYEQYF. Written as DNA, the CDR3 is TGTGCCAGCAGCCGAGCCCGCGGGGGGAGTAACTACGAGCAGTACTTC.

The V and J genes are TRBV5-1 and TRBJ2-1; TRBD2 is a possible D gene (6 bases). The germline V gene encodes CDR1 SGHRS and CDR2 YFSETQ. Between the trimmed V and J ends, which lost 4 bases and 2 bases, there was a span of 13 bases. This CDR3 has 15 residues. In DNA, the CDR3 is TGCGCCAGCAGCGGCATTAGCGGAGCCTACAATGAGCAGTTCTTC. It specifies CASSGISGAYNEQFF.

The chain carries TRBV10-2 and TRBJ1-1; D is undetermined. The CDR3 consists of 16 residues. Germline-derived CDR1 and CDR2 are WSHSY and SAAADI. Trimming pared 8 bases from V and 2 bases from J, leaving 21 bases between. The CDR3 nucleotides read TGCGCCAGCGCCCGAGGACTACTTCAGGATAACACTGAAGCTTTCTTT. Protein sequence: CASARGLLQDNTEAFF.

The V gene is TRBV7-6, the J gene TRBJ1-1; D unclear. Germline CDR1 is SGHVS and CDR2 is FNYEAQ. The CDR3 length is 14 residues. The V end was cut by 5 bases, the J end by 1 base, with 11 bases between. CDR3 nucleotide sequence: TGTGCCAGCAGCCAACGTAGACAGAACACTGAAGCTTTCTTT. It codes for CASSQRRQNTEAFF.

This clone was recorded a few times. V usage is TRBV9 and J usage is TRBJ2-7; D ambiguous. The V gene's germline CDR1 is SGDLS and CDR2 YYNGEE. Trimming shortened V by 4 bases and J by 5 bases, and 19 bases separated the two germline ends. This CDR3 has 15 residues. The CDR3 sequence: CASSTQIGFLDEQYF. The CDR3 bases are TGTGCCAGCAGCACCCAAATAGGGTTTCTCGACGAGCAGTACTTC.

This chain joins TRBV5-1 and TRBJ2-2, with 8 bases matching TRBD1. CDR1 and CDR2 from the germline V gene are SGHRS and YFSETQ. The CDR3 contains 14 residues. V dropped 4 bases and J dropped 6; count of bases not matched to a gene: 5. This CDR3 reads CASSLTGVSGELFF. CDR3 DNA sequence: TGCGCCAGCAGCCTGACAGGGGTGTCCGGGGAGCTGTTTTTT.

This clone was recorded once. The rearrangement joins TRBV9 to TRBJ2-6, with 8 bases matching TRBD1. J lost 0 bases, V lost 0 bases, and 5 bases had no gene match. This CDR3 is built from 18 residues. The germline V gene encodes CDR1 SGDLS and CDR2 YYNGEE. The CDR3: CASSVGTGYLSGANVLTF. CDR3 nucleotides: TGTGCCAGCAGCGTAGGGACAGGGTACCTCTCTGGGGCCAACGTCCTGACTTTC.